This T cell receptor (beta chain) emerged from a study of shared clonotypes between healthy human individuals. V gave up 5 bases and J gave up 2 bases, with 6 bases separating them. Germline CDR1 MNHEY, CDR2 SMNVEV (reference sequence). The CDR3 runs 12 residues. The table came from immunoSEQ multiplex PCR; TCRdb's copy has only in-frame clones and leaves some out. Of 85,000 to 100,000 clones in the sample, approximately 63% were seen once. The study, taken as a whole, reports: A generally larger estimated richness was seen in naive subsets than in memory subsets.

This clone was detected many times. Its specificity is unknown. This receptor was identified in a man aged 30 to 45 in good health. V gene TRBV27 combines with J gene TRBJ1-1; D remains unclear. Sequenced: memory CD8+ T cells sorted from blood. Subset specified: CD45RO+ cells pooled with CCR7-negative TemRA cells. The CDR3 spells CASSPPNTEAFF. CDR3 bases: TGTGCCAGCAGTCCCCCAAACACTGAAGCTTTCTTT.